This T cell receptor beta chain was identified during a study of blood T cell repertoires in COVID-19. This table comes from immunoSEQ multiplex PCR, and its TCRdb copy is limited to in-frame clones, with some not included. The sample lists about 75,000 clones; 87% were seen once. Sequencing was done on a sample of peripheral blood. This sequence originates from a woman aged 50 to 60 with acute or convalescent COVID-19.

CDR3 in DNA: TGTGCCAGCAGTCCCTTGAGGACAGTCTACGAGCAGTACTTC. Amino acid sequence: CASSPLRTVYEQYF. The chain has TRBV2 and TRBJ2-7; possible D gene TRBD1, 6 bases. Trimming shortened V by 5 bases and J by 3 bases, and 14 bases separated the two germline ends. CDR1 SNHLY and CDR2 FYNNEI come from the germline V gene. The CDR3 runs to 14 residues.